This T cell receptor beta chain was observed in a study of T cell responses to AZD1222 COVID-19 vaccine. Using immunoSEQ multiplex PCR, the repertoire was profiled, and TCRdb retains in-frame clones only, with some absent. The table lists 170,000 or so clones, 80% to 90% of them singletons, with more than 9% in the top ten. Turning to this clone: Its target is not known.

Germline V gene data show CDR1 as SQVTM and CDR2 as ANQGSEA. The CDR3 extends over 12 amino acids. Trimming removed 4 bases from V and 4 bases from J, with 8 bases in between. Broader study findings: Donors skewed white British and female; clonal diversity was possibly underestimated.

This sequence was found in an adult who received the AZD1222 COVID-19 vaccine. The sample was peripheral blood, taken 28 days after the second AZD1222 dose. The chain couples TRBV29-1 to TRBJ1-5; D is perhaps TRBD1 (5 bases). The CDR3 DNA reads TGCAGCGTTGCGCAGGGAAATCAGCCCCAGCATTTT. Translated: CSVAQGNQPQHF. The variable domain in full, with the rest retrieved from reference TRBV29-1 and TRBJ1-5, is SAVISQKPSRDICQRGTSLTIQCQVDSQVTMMFWYRQQPGQSLTLIATANQGSEATYESGFVIDKFPISRPNLTFSTLTVSNMSPEDSSIYLCSVAQGNQPQHFGDGTRLSIL.